The 8 T cell receptor beta chains presented below share a single source sample, sequenced in a study of blood T cell repertoires in COVID-19. Profiling relied on immunoSEQ multiplex PCR, and the TCRdb table lists in-frame clones only, not all of them. The sample contains roughly 75,000 clones, approximately 86% of which appear only once. Sequenced: peripheral blood. These TCRs come from a man older than 75 with COVID-19, enrolled during active disease.

The chain couples TRBV19 to TRBJ1-1; no firm D call. This CDR3 contains 13 residues. CDR1 is LNHDA and CDR2 is SQIVND in the germline V gene (reference sequence). V lost 3 bases to trimming and J lost 5 bases, with 10 bases between them. CDR3 region: CASSMGGGTEAFF. CDR3 nucleotides: TGTGCCAGTAGTATGGGCGGAGGGACTGAAGCTTTCTTT.

The chain joins TRBV6-5 to TRBJ1-2, with D perhaps matching TRBD1 (6 bases). Looked up from germline, CDR1 is MNHEY and CDR2 is SVGAGI. The CDR3 consists of 13 residues. V was trimmed by 8 bases and J by 8 bases, leaving 18 bases between them. The CDR3 loop reads CASRNLQGVGYTF. The CDR3 DNA reads TGTGCCAGCCGGAATTTACAGGGAGTCGGCTACACCTTC.

The V and J genes are TRBV6-5 and TRBJ2-7, with TRBD1 identical over 7 bases. The CDR3 runs 15 residues. V gave up 6 bases and J gave up 4 bases; unmatched junction bases: 12. Germline V gives CDR1 MNHEY, CDR2 SVGAGI. For the CDR3, the DNA is TGTGCCAGCAGCTTTGTAGACAGGGCGCGGTACGAGCAGTACTTC. As protein: CASSFVDRARYEQYF.

The chain recombines TRBV5-1 with TRBJ1-3; D is unclear. The ends were cut back, 0 bases at V and 4 bases at J, with 11 bases in the middle. The germline V gene encodes CDR1 SGHRS and CDR2 YFSETQ. This CDR3 comprises 15 residues. CDR3 in DNA: TGCGCCAGCAGCTTGGGTACCCAGGAAGGAAACACCATATATTTT. Translation: CASSLGTQEGNTIYF.

This clone was found once. The chain is built from TRBV18 and TRBJ1-1; TRBD1 is a possible D gene (5 bases). Germline CDR1 and CDR2: KGHSH and LQKENI. Trimming cost V 4 bases and J 3 bases, with 9 bases left between them. CDR3 size: 13 residues. CDR3 in DNA: TGTGCCAGCTCACGGTCGGGGGACACTGAAGCTTTCTTT. Protein: CASSRSGDTEAFF.

This sequence joins TRBV13 and TRBJ1-3; 7 bases align to TRBD1. J gave up 3 bases and V 5 bases, and 16 bases lay outside the gene matches. The CDR3 length is 18 residues. Looked up from germline, CDR1 is PRHDT and CDR2 is FYEKMQ (reference sequence). The chain's CDR3 is CASSPYLLGQSRGNTIYF. In DNA, the CDR3 is TGTGCCAGCAGCCCTTACCTCTTGGGACAGAGCCGTGGAAACACCATATATTTT.

The chain employs TRBV11-2 and TRBJ1-6; possible D gene TRBD1, 5 bases. Germline assignment: CDR1 SGHAT and CDR2 FQNNGV. Trimming pared 5 bases from V and 9 bases from J, leaving 14 bases between. This CDR3 contains 14 residues. CDR3 residues: CASSPNRQGSPLHF. CDR3 nucleotides: TGTGCCAGCAGCCCCAACAGGCAGGGTTCACCCCTCCACTTT.

The V gene is TRBV7-9, the J gene TRBJ1-6; no clear D. The V and J ends lost 6 bases and 6 bases respectively, with 9 bases between them. This CDR3 contains 13 residues. Looked up from germline, CDR1 is SEHNR and CDR2 is FQNEAQ (reference sequence). CDR3 in DNA: TGTGCCAGCAGGGGGAGTTCTAATTCACCCCTCCACTTT. This encodes CASRGSSNSPLHF. Complete variable domain (other parts from reference TRBV7-9 and TRBJ1-6): DTGVSQNPRHKITKRGQNVTFRCDPISEHNRLYWYRQTLGQGPEFLTYFQNEAQLEKSRLLSDRFSAERPKGSFSTLEIQRTEQGDSAMYLCASRGSSNSPLHFGNGTRLTVT.